The 29 T cell receptor beta chains below all came from one sample that was sequenced in a study of blood T cell repertoires in COVID-19. Method: immunoSEQ multiplex PCR; TCRdb's copy keeps in-frame clones and lacks some. The top ten clones hold 11% of a sample with 140,000 to 150,000 clones, about 90% of them seen once. Sequencing was performed on PBMCs or T cells enriched from blood (not recorded which). Receptors originate from a man between 60 and 75 years old who had recovered from COVID-19.

This rearrangement joins TRBV25-1 to TRBJ1-2; TRBD1 is a possible D gene (5 bases). Germline V gives CDR1 MGHDK, CDR2 SYGVNS. The V and J ends lost 2 bases and 6 bases respectively, with 19 bases between them. This CDR3 contains 16 residues. The CDR3 sequence is CASSEEVGAGRDGYTF. For the CDR3, the DNA is TGTGCCAGCAGTGAAGAGGTCGGGGCGGGACGGGATGGCTACACCTTC.

The rearrangement joins TRBV5-1 to TRBJ1-4, with 9 bases that match TRBD1. Per the germline V gene, CDR1 is SGHRS and CDR2 is YFSETQ. V lost 4 bases to trimming and J lost 8 bases; unmatched junction nucleotides: 6. The CDR3 loop spans 14 amino acids. The CDR3 protein is CASSRTGVGEKLFF. CDR3 coding DNA: TGCGCCAGCAGCCGGACAGGGGTGGGGGAAAAACTGTTTTTT.

The V gene is TRBV3-1 (or the pseudogene TRBV3-2), the J gene TRBJ2-2; possible D gene TRBD1, 6 bases. V dropped 6 bases and J dropped 6 bases, with 11 bases sitting between them. This CDR3 contains 13 residues. Germline CDR1 and CDR2: LGHDT and YNNKEL (reference sequence). The CDR3 DNA reads TGTGCCAGCAGTATCGCAGGGGCCGGGGAGCTGTTTTTT. It is translated as CASSIAGAGELFF.

V and J are TRBV2 and TRBJ2-7; TRBD1 aligns across 8 bases. This CDR3 has 14 residues. CDR1 and CDR2 (germline): SNHLY, FYNNEI. V lost 7 bases and J lost 0; bases outside the gene matches: 5. Here the CDR3 reads CASKRQGSSYEQYF. As DNA, the CDR3 is TGTGCCAGCAAGCGACAGGGGAGCTCCTACGAGCAGTACTTC.

The CDR3 nucleotides read TGTGCCAGCAGCGTAGGGCTTAGCGGTACCTACGAGCAGTACTTC. Translating gives CASSVGLSGTYEQYF. This sequence joins TRBV9 and TRBJ2-7, with D possibly being TRBD2 (6 bases). This CDR3 contains 15 residues. With 0 bases removed from V and 2 bases from J, the gap between germline ends came to 12 bases. The V gene's germline CDR1 is SGDLS and CDR2 YYNGEE.

The chain joins TRBV5-4 to TRBJ1-6; maybe TRBD1 (6 bases). V dropped 5 bases and J dropped 10 bases, with 16 bases sitting between them. The CDR3 extends over 14 amino acids. The germline V gene encodes CDR1 SGHNT and CDR2 YYREEE (reference sequence). CDR3 loop: CASSWDTRGSPLHF. Here the CDR3 DNA reads TGTGCCAGCAGTTGGGACACCCGTGGATCACCCCTCCACTTT.

The V gene is TRBV9, the J gene TRBJ2-5; 9 nucleotides agree with TRBD2. The CDR3 covers 15 residues. V was pared by 4 bases and J by 4 bases, with 8 bases of the junction left unmatched. The V gene's germline CDR1 is SGDLS and CDR2 YYNGEE. The CDR3 DNA sequence: TGTGCCAGCAGCTTTTTTAGCGGGAGCGGAGAGACCCAGTACTTC. The encoded protein is CASSFFSGSGETQYF.

The J gene is TRBJ2-7, the V gene TRBV18, with D unclear. CDR3 length equals 13 residues. CDR1 KGHSH and CDR2 LQKENI come from the germline V gene. Trimming shortened V by 3 bases and J by 3 bases, and 9 bases separated the two germline ends. The CDR3 protein is CASSPLALYEQYF. The CDR3 DNA is TGTGCCAGCTCACCTTTGGCCCTCTACGAGCAGTACTTC. Drawing the rest from reference TRBV18 and TRBJ2-7, the complete variable domain is NAGVMQNPRHLVRRRGQEARLRCSPMKGHSHVYWYRQLPEEGLKFMVYLQKENIIDESGMPKERFSAEFPKEGPSILRIQQVVRGDSAAYFCASSPLALYEQYFGPGTRLTVT.

This chain joins TRBV30 and TRBJ2-4; 8 bases fit TRBD1. The CDR3 length is 18 residues. Per germline, CDR1 GTSNPN and CDR2 SVGIG (reference sequence). V trimming: 2 bases; J trimming: 0 bases; junction bases outside the gene matches: 12. The CDR3 is CAWSPPIRQGRAKNIQYF. CDR3 bases: TGTGCCTGGAGTCCTCCCATCCGACAGGGGCGAGCCAAAAACATTCAGTACTTC.

The rearrangement joins TRBV7-7 to TRBJ2-5; 9 bases match TRBD1. Germline CDR1 SSHAT, CDR2 FNYEAQ (reference sequence). The CDR3 spans 15 residues. V shed 5 bases, J shed 0 bases, and the junction held 4 bases outside the gene matches. Here the CDR3 reads CASSLGTGYQETQYF. The CDR3, as DNA: TGTGCCAGCAGCCTTGGGACAGGGTACCAAGAGACCCAGTACTTC.

This clone was observed once. V is TRBV15 and J is TRBJ1-3, with D hard to call. The V gene lost 8 bases and the J gene lost 2 bases, with 10 bases spanning the gap. Germline lookup yields CDR1 LNHNV and CDR2 YYDKDF (reference sequence). The CDR3 extends over 13 amino acids. The CDR3 region has the DNA TGTGCCACCGGGTCCGGGGCTGGAAACACCATATATTTT. Translation: CATGSGAGNTIYF.

The genes are TRBV30 and TRBJ2-6; D possibly corresponds to TRBD2 (6 bases). V was cut by 1 base and J by 2 bases, with 9 bases left in between. CDR1 is GTSNPN, CDR2 SVGIG, per germline (reference sequence). There are 15 residues in the CDR3. In DNA, the CDR3 is TGTGCCTGGAGTGCGGGACTGACTGGGGCCAACGTCCTGACTTTC. Translated: CAWSAGLTGANVLTF.

The chain has TRBV10-2 and TRBJ1-5; TRBD1 is a possible D gene (6 bases). V was pared by 2 bases and J by 5 bases, with 13 bases between. This CDR3 has 15 amino acids. Per the germline V gene, CDR1 is WSHSY and CDR2 is SAAADI. The CDR3 DNA reads as TGCGCCAGCAGTGAGGTAGGGTACAGGGATCAGCCCCAGCATTTT. This translates into CASSEVGYRDQPQHF.

V is TRBV28 and J is TRBJ1-3; 7 nucleotides line up with TRBD1. The CDR3 consists of 15 residues. CDR1 and CDR2 (germline): MDHEN, SYDVKM. J was trimmed by 2 bases and V by 6 bases; bases with no gene match: 7. The CDR3 region has the DNA TGTGCCAGCAGCCGGACAGGTCTTGCTGGAAACACCATATATTTT. Translation gives CASSRTGLAGNTIYF.

The rearrangement links TRBV30 to TRBJ1-4, with 8 nucleotides matching TRBD1. The germline V gene has CDR1 GTSNPN and CDR2 SVGIG (reference sequence). The ends lost 3 bases at V and 0 bases at J; junction bases unmatched: 6. This CDR3 region has 16 residues. This chain's CDR3 is CAWSPTTGATNEKLFF. Here the CDR3 DNA reads TGTGCCTGGAGCCCAACGACAGGGGCAACTAATGAAAAACTGTTTTTT.

This chain connects TRBV5-1 to TRBJ1-1; no reliable D call. From germline, CDR1 is SGHRS and CDR2 YFSETQ. CDR3 size: 13 residues. V lost 2 bases and J 4 bases, leaving 9 bases between the germline ends. CDR3 region: CASSLAGFTEAFF. CDR3 sequence (DNA): TGCGCCAGCAGCTTAGCGGGATTCACTGAAGCTTTCTTT.

This clone was observed a single time. CDR3 nucleotides: TGCAGTGCTAGTAAGAACGTGGAGGGGCTTGGCTACACCTTC. Amino acids: CSASKNVEGLGYTF. The chain joins TRBV20-1 to TRBJ1-2; TRBD1 might be the D (5 bases). With 3 bases removed from V and 7 bases from J, the gap between germline ends came to 18 bases. The CDR3 loop spans 14 amino acids. In germline, CDR1 is DFQATT, CDR2 SNEGSKA (reference sequence).

The chain joins TRBV30 to TRBJ1-1, with D hard to call. From germline, CDR1 is GTSNPN and CDR2 SVGIG (reference sequence). With 3 bases removed from V and 4 bases from J, the gap between germline ends came to 15 bases. The CDR3 has 14 amino acids. The CDR3: CAWRTGAIGTEAFF. The CDR3 coding sequence is TGTGCCTGGAGAACTGGTGCGATTGGCACTGAAGCTTTCTTT.

This rearrangement joins TRBV4-2 to TRBJ2-1, with 10 bases identical to TRBD2. In germline, CDR1 is LGHNA, CDR2 YNFKEQ. The CDR3 is 17 residues long. Losses at the gene ends were 0 bases for V and 1 base for J; bases not matched to a gene: 3. The CDR3 DNA reads as TGTGCCAGCAGCCAAGAGGGTAGCGGGGGGTCCTACAATGAGCAGTTCTTC. Encoded protein: CASSQEGSGGSYNEQFF.

Turning to this clone: A junction boundary mismatches the germline segment, possibly from a read error. The CDR3 here is CASSPPTGWGHF. DNA of the CDR3: TGTGCCAGCAGCCCCCCTACGGGGTGGGGGCACTTC. This chain links TRBV28 with TRBJ2-4; TRBD1 is a possible D gene (6 bases). CDR3 size: 12 residues. The germline V gene has CDR1 MDHEN and CDR2 SYDVKM.

This clone was seen a handful of times. This rearrangement joins TRBV5-5 to TRBJ2-1; 10 nucleotides line up with TRBD2. The CDR3 has 15 amino acids. V was clipped by 3 bases and J by 7 bases; unmatched bases: 7. Germline assignment: CDR1 SGHKS and CDR2 YYEKEE (reference sequence). The CDR3 loop reads CASSSSLAGSNEQFF. As DNA, the CDR3 is TGTGCCAGCAGCTCATCACTAGCGGGAAGTAATGAGCAGTTCTTC.

This clone was picked up a small number of times. The chain uses TRBV5-1 and TRBJ1-2; possibly TRBD1 for D (5 bases). CDR1 is SGHRS and CDR2 is YFSETQ in the germline V gene. CDR3 size: 13 residues. V was pared by 4 bases and J by 5 bases, with 12 bases between. The CDR3 reads CASSPDKSYGYTF. CDR3 DNA: TGCGCCAGCAGCCCGGACAAAAGTTATGGCTACACCTTC.

The genes are TRBV10-2 and TRBJ1-1, with TRBD1 matching 7 bases. Germline lookup yields CDR1 WSHSY and CDR2 SAAADI. The CDR3 has 13 residues. V lost 5 bases, J lost 7 bases, and 7 bases stayed unmatched. The CDR3 loop reads CASSHPGDSEAFF. CDR3 sequence (DNA): TGCGCCAGCAGTCACCCAGGGGACAGTGAAGCTTTCTTT.

The gene calls are TRBV7-6 and TRBJ1-1, with D perhaps matching TRBD1 (5 bases). CDR1 and CDR2 (germline): SGHVS, FNYEAQ. CDR3 size: 13 residues. V lost 5 bases and J lost 1, with 8 bases in between. CDR3 coding DNA: TGTGCCAGCAGCGTCGGACAGAACACTGAAGCTTTCTTT. Amino acid sequence: CASSVGQNTEAFF.

The chain is built from TRBV27 and TRBJ1-2; D is unclear. This CDR3 comprises 13 residues. V was pared by 3 bases and J by 0 bases, with 5 bases between. Germline V CDR1 and CDR2: MNHEY, SMNVEV (reference sequence). DNA for the CDR3: TGTGCCAGCAGTTTCGGTTCTAACTATGGCTACACCTTC. It yields the protein CASSFGSNYGYTF.

V and J are TRBV6-6 and TRBJ2-3; 12 positions agree with TRBD2. The germline V gene has CDR1 MNHNY and CDR2 SVGAGI (reference sequence). The CDR3 is 15 amino acids. V shed 2 bases and J 8 bases; nucleotides not matched to a gene: 5. The CDR3 sequence: CASSYPTSGGPTQYF. The CDR3 DNA is TGTGCCAGCAGTTACCCGACTAGCGGGGGCCCTACGCAGTATTTT.

This rearrangement joins TRBV3-1 (or the pseudogene TRBV3-2) to TRBJ1-1; TRBD1 aligns across 7 bases. CDR3 length: 12 residues. CDR1 LGHDT and CDR2 YNNKEL come from the germline V gene (reference sequence). J lost 11 bases, V lost 0 bases, and 3 bases had no gene match. The CDR3 bases are TGTGCCAGCAGCCAAGATCGCAGGGGGGCTTTCTTT. Its protein product is CASSQDRRGAFF.

The chain recombines TRBV19 with TRBJ1-2, with D perhaps TRBD1 (6 bases). CDR1 and CDR2 from the germline V gene are LNHDA and SQIVND (reference sequence). The V end lost 9 bases, the J end lost 3 bases, and 20 bases lay between the germline ends. The CDR3 is 15 residues long. The CDR3 here is CASEKGGSGYYGYTF. The CDR3 DNA reads as TGTGCCAGCGAAAAAGGGGGATCTGGATACTATGGCTACACCTTC.

Of note for this clone: Other DNA sequences from this sample encode an identical CDR3 as well. This sequence joins TRBV11-3 and TRBJ1-1; 7 bases map to TRBD1. Germline V gene lookup returns CDR1 SGHNT and CDR2 YENEEA. This CDR3 is built from 13 residues. The V segment lost 5 bases and the J segment 8 bases; nucleotides outside the gene matches: 8. The CDR3, as DNA: TGTGCCAGCAGCCTCCGACAGGGTACCGAAGCTTTCTTT. Translated: CASSLRQGTEAFF.